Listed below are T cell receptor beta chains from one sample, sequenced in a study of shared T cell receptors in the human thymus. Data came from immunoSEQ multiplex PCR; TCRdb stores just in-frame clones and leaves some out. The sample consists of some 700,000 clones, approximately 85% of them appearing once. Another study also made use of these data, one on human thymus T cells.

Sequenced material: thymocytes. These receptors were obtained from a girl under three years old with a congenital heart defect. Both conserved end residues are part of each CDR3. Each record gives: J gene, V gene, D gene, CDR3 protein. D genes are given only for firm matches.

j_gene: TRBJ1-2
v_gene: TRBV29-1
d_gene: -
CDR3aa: CSAYGYTF

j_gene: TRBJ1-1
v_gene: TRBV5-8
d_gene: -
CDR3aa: CASSLEQLGTEAFF

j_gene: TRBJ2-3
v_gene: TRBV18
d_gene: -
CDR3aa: CASSPPQGVTSTDTQYF

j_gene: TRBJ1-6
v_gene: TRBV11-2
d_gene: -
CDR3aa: CASSLEGGGAPSSYNSPLHF

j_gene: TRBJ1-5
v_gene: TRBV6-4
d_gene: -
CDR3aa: CASSDPSGAQHF

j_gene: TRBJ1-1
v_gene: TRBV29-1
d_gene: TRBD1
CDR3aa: CSVSYGQARIRTEAFF

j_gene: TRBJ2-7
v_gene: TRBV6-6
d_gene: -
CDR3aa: CASSSPTETYEQYF

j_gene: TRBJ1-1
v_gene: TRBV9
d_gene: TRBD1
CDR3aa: CASSAGGANTEAFF

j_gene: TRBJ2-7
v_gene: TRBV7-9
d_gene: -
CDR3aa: CASSLGQKVEGASYEQYF

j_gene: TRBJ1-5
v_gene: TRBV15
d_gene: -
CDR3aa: CATSRDSGLNQPQHF

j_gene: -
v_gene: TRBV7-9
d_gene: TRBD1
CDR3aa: CASSFFGVDVGGWPYEQYF

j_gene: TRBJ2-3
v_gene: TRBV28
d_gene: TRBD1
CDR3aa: CASRVDRATDTQYF

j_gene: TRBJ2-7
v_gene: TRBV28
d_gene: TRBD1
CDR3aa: CASSVRDRADEQYF

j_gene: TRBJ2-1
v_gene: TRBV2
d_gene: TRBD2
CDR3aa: CARQLASTNELFF

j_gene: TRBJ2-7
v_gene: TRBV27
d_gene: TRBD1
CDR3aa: CASSTEGQGPYEQYF

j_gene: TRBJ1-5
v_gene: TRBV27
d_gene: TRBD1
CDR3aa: CASSTRTGPTYSNQPQHF

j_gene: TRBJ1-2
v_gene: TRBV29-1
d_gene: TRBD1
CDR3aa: CSVGRGQGFHGYTF